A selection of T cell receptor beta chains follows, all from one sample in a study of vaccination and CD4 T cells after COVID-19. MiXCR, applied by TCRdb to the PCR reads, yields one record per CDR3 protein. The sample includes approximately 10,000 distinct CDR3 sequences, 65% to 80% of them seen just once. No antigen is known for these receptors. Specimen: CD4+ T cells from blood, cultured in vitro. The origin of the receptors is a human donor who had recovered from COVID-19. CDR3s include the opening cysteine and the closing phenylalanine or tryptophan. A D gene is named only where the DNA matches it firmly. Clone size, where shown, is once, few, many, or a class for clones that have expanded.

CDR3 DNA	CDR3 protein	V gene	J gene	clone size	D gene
TGTGCCAGCCGATCTCCGGGAGATTACGAGCAGTACTTC	CASRSPGDYEQYF	TRBV7-2	TRBJ2-7	NA	NA
TGTGCCAGCAGCCCTCGTTTAGCCTACGAGCAGTACTTC	CASSPRLAYEQYF	TRBV7-2	TRBJ2-7	NA	NA
TGTGCCAGCAGCTTATTCGGGGTAGGCGAGCAGTACTTC	CASSLFGVGEQYF	TRBV7-3	TRBJ2-7	NA	NA
TGTGCCAGCAGCGACCTACAGGGAACTGGAAACACCATATATTTT	CASSDLQGTGNTIYF	TRBV27	TRBJ1-3	NA	NA
TGTGCCAGCAGTTCGACGGGTCAGCCCCAGCATTTT	CASSSTGQPQHF	TRBV28	TRBJ1-5	NA	NA
TGTGCCACCAGAGGAGGGCCCCTAGCGGGACGAGATACGCAGTATTTT	CATRGGPLAGRDTQYF	TRBV15	TRBJ2-3	large	TRBD2
TGCAGCGCTAGCTTAGAGACCCAGTACTTC	CSASLETQYF	TRBV29-1	TRBJ2-5	NA	NA
TGTGCCAGCAGCTTAGGCGGGCGACTCTCCACTGAAGCTTTCTTT	CASSLGGRLSTEAFF	TRBV7-2	TRBJ1-1	NA	NA
TGCAGTGCTAGAGAGAACAGGGGAGCCTATAGCAATCAGCCCCAGCATTTT	CSARENRGAYSNQPQHF	TRBV20-1	TRBJ1-5	NA	TRBD1
TGTGCCAGCAGTGGGTCGGGACAGCCCTTC	CASSGSGQPF	TRBV6-1	TRBJ2-7	NA	TRBD1
TGCAGTGCTAGAGATCGGACAGGGAGGGGCGGGGAGCTGTTTTTT	CSARDRTGRGGELFF	TRBV20-1	TRBJ2-2	NA	NA
TGTGCCAGCAGGGGTCTAGGTCTCACGCAAGAGACCCAGTACTTC	CASRGLGLTQETQYF	TRBV27	TRBJ2-5	NA	NA
TGCAGTGCCGCCAGAAGGGGGCTGGGGCAGCCCCAGCATTTT	CSAARRGLGQPQHF	TRBV20-1	TRBJ1-5	NA	TRBD1
TGTGCCAGCAGCTTAGTGGCCCAAGAGACCCAGTACTTC	CASSLVAQETQYF	TRBV7-9	TRBJ2-5	NA	NA
TGCAGTGCCGAGCCCATGGGCTGGGCTGACTATGGCTACACCTTC	CSAEPMGWADYGYTF	TRBV20-1	TRBJ1-2	NA	NA
TGCAGTGCTAGAGTACAGGGGGCGGATGGCTACACCTTC	CSARVQGADGYTF	TRBV20-1	TRBJ1-2	few	TRBD1
TGTGCCAGCAGCCATCTCCAAGCCGTGGCCAACGTCCTGACTTTC	CASSHLQAVANVLTF	TRBV7-9	TRBJ2-6	NA	NA
TGTGCCAGTAGTAACAGAGCACAAGAGACCCAGTACTTC	CASSNRAQETQYF	TRBV19	TRBJ2-5	NA	NA
TGCAGTGCTAGCCTACGACAGGGTGACGGTGAAGCTTTCTTT	CSASLRQGDGEAFF	TRBV20-1	TRBJ1-1	NA	TRBD1
TGTGCCAGCAGCGGGGGGGGAAGAGGATCCTACGAGCAGTACTTC	CASSGGGRGSYEQYF	TRBV7-2	TRBJ2-7	NA	TRBD2
TGTGCCAGCAGCTATGAGGGACAGGGTAGCAATCAGCCCCAGCATTTT	CASSYEGQGSNQPQHF	TRBV7-9	TRBJ1-5	once	TRBD1
TGTGCCAGCAGCTTAGGGGGGGGTGGCGGACGGGTCCCCTACGAGCAGTACTTC	CASSLGGGGGRVPYEQYF	TRBV11-2	TRBJ2-7	NA	TRBD2
TGTGCCACCAGTGACCCCCGGGACAGGAAATACGAGCAGTACTTC	CATSDPRDRKYEQYF	TRBV24-1	TRBJ2-7	few	TRBD1
TGCAGTGCTAGAGATCGGGAGGCCCACAATGAGCAGTTCTTC	CSARDREAHNEQFF	TRBV20-1	TRBJ2-1	NA	TRBD2
TGCAGTGCCAGAGATTTGGCCAGCCGGCCCCAGCATTTT	CSARDLASRPQHF	TRBV20-1	TRBJ1-5	once	NA
TGCAGTGCTTCCCTGGGGGCTACCAATCAGCCCCAGCATTTT	CSASLGATNQPQHF	TRBV20-1	TRBJ1-5	NA	NA
TGCAGTGCTAGTCGTTCGAGCGGGAGGTTTAAGACCCAGTACTTC	CSASRSSGRFKTQYF	TRBV20-1	TRBJ2-5	NA	TRBD2
TGTGCCACCAGTGCCAACAACAGGGGGGTAAATCAGCCCCAGCATTTT	CATSANNRGVNQPQHF	TRBV24-1	TRBJ1-5	NA	TRBD1
TGCAGTGCCCAATCCAGGACTAGCGGGAGGATGTACGAGCAGTACTTC	CSAQSRTSGRMYEQYF	TRBV20-1	TRBJ2-7	few	TRBD2
TGCGCCAGCAGCTCCCAAGAGACCCAGTACTTC	CASSSQETQYF	TRBV5-1	TRBJ2-5	NA	NA
TGTGCCAGCAGCTTAAGACAGGGGTTAAATGGCTACACCTTC	CASSLRQGLNGYTF	TRBV7-9	TRBJ1-2	NA	TRBD1
TGTGCCAGCAGCCATTACGGGCAGGGTAGCAATCAGCCCCAGCATTTT	CASSHYGQGSNQPQHF	TRBV7-9	TRBJ1-5	NA	NA
TGTGCCAGCAGCTATCGGGGACCCACTGAAGCTTTCTTT	CASSYRGPTEAFF	TRBV7-2	TRBJ1-1	NA	NA
TGCAGTGCTAGAGGTCTAGCGGGAGGCACCGGGGAGCTGTTTTTT	CSARGLAGGTGELFF	TRBV20-1	TRBJ2-2	NA	TRBD2
TGTGCCAGCAGGGAGACAGGACGGCCCCAGCATTTT	CASRETGRPQHF	TRBV6-1	TRBJ1-5	NA	NA
TGTGCCAGCAGTTACACAGGTGCCGGGGCTGAAGCTTTCTTT	CASSYTGAGAEAFF	TRBV6-5	TRBJ1-1	once	NA
TGTGCCAGCAGTTACTTGACAGGGGGCAATCAGCCCCAGCATTTT	CASSYLTGGNQPQHF	TRBV6-5	TRBJ1-5	NA	TRBD1
TGTGCCAGCAGCTTAGGGGGGCATAACTACGAGCAGTACTTC	CASSLGGHNYEQYF	TRBV7-9	TRBJ2-7	NA	NA
TGTGCCAGCAGCTTAGGAGCGAGGACCCAGTACTTC	CASSLGARTQYF	TRBV7-2	TRBJ2-5	NA	NA
TGTGCCACCAGTGACGGGGTTGCGGGGCGGCAGTTCTTC	CATSDGVAGRQFF	TRBV24-1	TRBJ2-1	NA	NA
TGTGCCAGCATAGTGCCGGGCCCAGAGACCCAGTACTTC	CASIVPGPETQYF	TRBV6-1	TRBJ2-5	NA	NA
TGCAGCGCCCTGACGTACCAAGAGACCCAGTACTTC	CSALTYQETQYF	TRBV29-1	TRBJ2-5	once	NA
TGCAGTGCCAAGGATGGACCTGGAAACACCATATATTTT	CSAKDGPGNTIYF	TRBV20-1	TRBJ1-3	NA	NA
TGTGCCAGCAGGGAGACAGGATATAATTCACCCCTCCACTTT	CASRETGYNSPLHF	TRBV28	TRBJ1-6	NA	NA